A selection of T cell receptor beta chains follows, all from one sample in a study of T cells in Graves' hyperthyroidism and ophthalmopathy. Using its own MiXCR run on the multiplex PCR reads, TCRdb lists one record per CDR3 protein. The sample lists hundreds of thousands of distinct CDR3 sequences, 38% occurring once. Input material: blood. Every receptor here comes from a man between 18 and 35 years old with Graves' hyperthyroidism. The CDR3 runs from the conserved cysteine through the conserved F or W. The D gene is left open where the match is weak. For some rows the clone size is stated as once, few or many, or as a class when expanded; others skip it.

V gene: TRBV29-1; clone size: .; J gene: TRBJ1-2; D gene: .; CDR3 DNA: TGCAGCGTTGAGTCTAGCGGGGGCTACACCTTC; CDR3 protein: CSVESSGGYTF
V gene: TRBV6-5; clone size: .; J gene: TRBJ1-5; D gene: .; CDR3 DNA: TGTGCCAGCAGTTCCCTCAAAGCTCAGCCCCAGCATTTT; CDR3 protein: CASSSLKAQPQHF
V gene: TRBV7-7; clone size: many; J gene: TRBJ2-5; D gene: .; CDR3 DNA: TGTGCTAGCAGCTTAGTATTAGGGGAACCCCAAGAGACCCAGTACTTC; CDR3 protein: CASSLVLGEPQETQYF
V gene: TRBV20-1; clone size: few; J gene: TRBJ1-5; D gene: .; CDR3 DNA: TGCAGTGCTAGAGAAGAGGTTCAGCCCCAGCATTTT; CDR3 protein: CSAREEVQPQHF
V gene: TRBV7-3; clone size: .; J gene: TRBJ2-2; D gene: .; CDR3 DNA: TGTGCCAGCAGCCCCCTCGGGGAGAACACCGGGGAGCTGTTTTTT; CDR3 protein: CASSPLGENTGELFF
V gene: TRBV21-1; clone size: once; J gene: TRBJ1-1; D gene: .; CDR3 DNA: TGTGCCAGCAGCACGATATCTAACACTGAAGCTATCTTT; CDR3 protein: CASSTISNTEAIF
V gene: TRBV10-1; clone size: many; J gene: TRBJ1-1; D gene: .; CDR3 DNA: TGCGCCAGCAGTGACCCCTGGACTGAAGCTTTCTTT; CDR3 protein: CASSDPWTEAFF
V gene: TRBV5-6; clone size: many; J gene: TRBJ1-6; D gene: .; CDR3 DNA: TGTGCCAGCAGGGTCGGCAGGGCGGGTTCACCCCTCCACTTT; CDR3 protein: CASRVGRAGSPLHF
V gene: TRBV9; clone size: .; J gene: TRBJ1-2; D gene: .; CDR3 DNA: TGTGCCAGCAGCGTAGTTGGGGAGAGGGGCTACACCTTC; CDR3 protein: CASSVVGERGYTF
V gene: TRBV20-1; clone size: few; J gene: TRBJ1-2; D gene: .; CDR3 DNA: TGCAGTGCTAGAGTACTCTCTTCAGGGGTCTATGGCTACACCTTC; CDR3 protein: CSARVLSSGVYGYTF
V gene: TRBV5-5; clone size: few; J gene: TRBJ2-2; D gene: TRBD2; CDR3 DNA: TGTGCCAGCAGCTCCTGGACTAGCGGGAATACCGGGGAGCTGTTTTTT; CDR3 protein: CASSSWTSGNTGELFF
V gene: TRBV19; clone size: many; J gene: TRBJ1-6; D gene: .; CDR3 DNA: TGTGCCAGTAGGAGGGGGGGTGGATCACCCCTCCACTTT; CDR3 protein: CASRRGGGSPLHF
V gene: TRBV10-3; clone size: .; J gene: TRBJ1-2; D gene: TRBD1; CDR3 DNA: TGTGCCATCAGTGCCGGACAGGGTGTTGCCTGGGGCTACACCTTC; CDR3 protein: CAISAGQGVAWGYTF
V gene: TRBV7-8; clone size: .; J gene: TRBJ2-5; D gene: .; CDR3 DNA: TGTGCCAGCCTCTCGAGGGCAGGTGGGGAGACCCAGTACTTC; CDR3 protein: CASLSRAGGETQYF
V gene: TRBV9; clone size: .; J gene: TRBJ2-7; D gene: .; CDR3 DNA: TGTGCCAGCAGCGTCGACGGTGCAGATACGCAGTATTTC; CDR3 protein: CASSVDGADTQYF
V gene: TRBV10-3; clone size: .; J gene: TRBJ1-5; D gene: TRBD1; CDR3 DNA: TGTGCCATCGGTGGGACAGGGGTAGAGCCCCAGCATTTT; CDR3 protein: CAIGGTGVEPQHF
V gene: TRBV29-1; clone size: many; J gene: TRBJ1-5; D gene: .; CDR3 DNA: TGCAGCGTCGGAACAGGGAGCAATCAGCCCCAGCATTTT; CDR3 protein: CSVGTGSNQPQHF
V gene: TRBV2; clone size: few; J gene: TRBJ1-1; D gene: .; CDR3 DNA: TGTGCCAGCAGCGGCTACATGAACACTGAAGCTTTCTTT; CDR3 protein: CASSGYMNTEAFF
V gene: TRBV10-2; clone size: .; J gene: TRBJ2-7; D gene: .; CDR3 DNA: TGCGCCACCCTGCTCCAGACGGGGCGGAACACCGGGGAGCTGTACTTC; CDR3 protein: CATLLQTGRNTGELYF
V gene: TRBV6-1; clone size: .; J gene: TRBJ1-5; D gene: .; CDR3 DNA: TGTGCCAGCGCTTCGAGTAGACAGGTCATCGCCAATCAGCCCCAGCATTTT; CDR3 protein: CASASSRQVIANQPQHF
V gene: TRBV7-2; clone size: once; J gene: TRBJ2-7; D gene: .; CDR3 DNA: TGCGCCAGCAGCCAAGATTGGAGGGACGGCACCTACGGGCAGTACTTC; CDR3 protein: CASSQDWRDGTYGQYF
V gene: TRBV7-2; clone size: .; J gene: TRBJ1-3; D gene: .; CDR3 DNA: TGTGCCAGCAGCTCACCCACCGGGACCAGCTCTGGAAACACCATATATTTT; CDR3 protein: CASSSPTGTSSGNTIYF
V gene: TRBV7-8; clone size: few; J gene: TRBJ2-6; D gene: .; CDR3 DNA: TGTGCCAGCAGCTTAGCGCCCCTCCGGAGGCTCTCTGGGGCCAACGTCCTGACTTTC; CDR3 protein: CASSLAPLRRLSGANVLTF
V gene: TRBV2; clone size: .; J gene: TRBJ1-4; D gene: TRBD1; CDR3 DNA: TGTGCCAGCACACAGGGGGATGAAAAACTGTTTTTT; CDR3 protein: CASTQGDEKLFF
V gene: TRBV7-8; clone size: .; J gene: TRBJ2-5; D gene: .; CDR3 DNA: TGTGCCAGCAGCCCGTCCGGGATGCAAGAGACCCAGTACTTC; CDR3 protein: CASSPSGMQETQYF
V gene: TRBV7-9; clone size: .; J gene: TRBJ1-5; D gene: .; CDR3 DNA: TGTGCCAGCAGCTTGTGGGGGGGTTTCAGGCCCCAGCATTTT; CDR3 protein: CASSLWGGFRPQHF
V gene: TRBV14; clone size: few; J gene: TRBJ2-5; D gene: .; CDR3 DNA: TGTGCCAGCAGTTTGGGTATGGATGGAGAGACCCAGTACTTC; CDR3 protein: CASSLGMDGETQYF
V gene: TRBV7-8; clone size: few; J gene: TRBJ2-5; D gene: .; CDR3 DNA: TGTGCCAGCAGCTTAGAGACGACCCCTCCCAGGGAGACCCAGTACTTC; CDR3 protein: CASSLETTPPRETQYF
V gene: TRBV4-1; clone size: .; J gene: TRBJ2-5; D gene: TRBD1; CDR3 DNA: TGCGCCAGCAGCCAGGCCCAGGGGGAGGAGACCCAGTACTTC; CDR3 protein: CASSQAQGEETQYF
V gene: TRBV6-5; clone size: .; J gene: TRBJ1-2; D gene: .; CDR3 DNA: TGTGCCAGCAGTTACTCTGACGGCCCCTATGGCTACACCTTC; CDR3 protein: CASSYSDGPYGYTF
V gene: TRBV10-3; clone size: .; J gene: TRBJ1-3; D gene: TRBD1; CDR3 DNA: TGTGCCACCGGGACAGGGGATCACTCTGGAAACACCATATATTTT; CDR3 protein: CATGTGDHSGNTIYF
V gene: TRBV12-3/TRBV12-4; clone size: few; J gene: TRBJ1-1; D gene: .; CDR3 DNA: TGTGCCAGCAGTTTAAACAGTAGGGCTTTCTTT; CDR3 protein: CASSLNSRAFF
V gene: TRBV6-5; clone size: .; J gene: TRBJ1-1; D gene: .; CDR3 DNA: TGTGCCGGCAGGTCTAGCGAGAGGGCTCAAGCTTTCTTT; CDR3 protein: CAGRSSERAQAFF
V gene: TRBV12-3/TRBV12-4; clone size: few; J gene: TRBJ2-2; D gene: .; CDR3 DNA: TGTGCCAGCACCGCGGGGACCGGGGAGCTGTTTTTT; CDR3 protein: CASTAGTGELFF
V gene: TRBV7-3; clone size: many; J gene: TRBJ2-2; D gene: .; CDR3 DNA: TGTGCCAGCAGCATGGGACTCCAGAACACCGGGGAGCTGTTTTTT; CDR3 protein: CASSMGLQNTGELFF
V gene: TRBV9; clone size: .; J gene: TRBJ2-5; D gene: .; CDR3 DNA: TGTGCCAGCAGTTACGGCTCCGTAGAGACCCAGTACTTC; CDR3 protein: CASSYGSVETQYF
V gene: TRBV15; clone size: many; J gene: TRBJ1-3; D gene: TRBD1; CDR3 DNA: TGTGCCACCCGTCTGGGACAGGGCCACGGAAACACCATATATTTT; CDR3 protein: CATRLGQGHGNTIYF
V gene: TRBV6-5; clone size: .; J gene: TRBJ2-6; D gene: TRBD1; CDR3 DNA: TGTGCCAGCAGTTCGGGGACAGGACTCTCTGGGGCCAACGTCCTGACTTTC; CDR3 protein: CASSSGTGLSGANVLTF
V gene: TRBV12-3/TRBV12-4; clone size: .; J gene: TRBJ2-5; D gene: .; CDR3 DNA: TGTGCCAGCAGTCGGGACTCTTGGAGCCAGTACTTC; CDR3 protein: CASSRDSWSQYF
V gene: TRBV12-5; clone size: few; J gene: TRBJ1-1; D gene: .; CDR3 DNA: TGTGCTAGTGGTTTAGGGATCCCGGAAGCTTTCTTT; CDR3 protein: CASGLGIPEAFF
V gene: TRBV18; clone size: .; J gene: TRBJ1-6; D gene: .; CDR3 DNA: TGTGCCAGCTCACCACCAAGTCGAGGATCACCCCTCCACTTT; CDR3 protein: CASSPPSRGSPLHF
V gene: TRBV12-3/TRBV12-4; clone size: .; J gene: TRBJ1-1; D gene: .; CDR3 DNA: TGTGCCAGCAGTGTGATCACAGGGTTAACTGAAGCTTTCTTT; CDR3 protein: CASSVITGLTEAFF
V gene: TRBV9; clone size: many; J gene: TRBJ1-4; D gene: .; CDR3 DNA: TGTGCCAGCAGCGTAGTGGAGGGTGAACTGTTTTTT; CDR3 protein: CASSVVEGELFF
V gene: TRBV5-1; clone size: many; J gene: TRBJ2-7; D gene: .; CDR3 DNA: TGTGCCAGCAGCTTAGAAGGAGCTTCCTACGAGCAGTACTTC; CDR3 protein: CASSLEGASYEQYF